This is a list of T cell receptor beta chains from one sample in a study of blood T cell repertoires in COVID-19. This table comes from immunoSEQ multiplex PCR, and its TCRdb copy is limited to in-frame clones, with some not included. The data contain around 49,000 clones, roughly four fifths of them singletons. The sequenced material came from peripheral blood. The receptors originated from a woman aged 60-75 years with acute or convalescent COVID-19. Each CDR3 is given with its conserved first and last residue. A D gene is named only where the DNA matches it firmly. For some rows the clone size is stated as once, few or many, or as a class when expanded; others skip it.

>TRBV4-1|TRBJ1-1|-|-
CASSRSGGIEAFF
TGCGCCAGCAGTCGTTCGGGGGGAATAGAAGCTTTCTTT
>TRBV25-1|TRBJ1-5|-|-
CASSELEGDQPQHF
TGTGCCAGCAGTGAATTAGAGGGTGATCAGCCCCAGCATTTT
>TRBV7-9|TRBJ2-7|-|TRBD1
CASSLTGGLNEQYF
TGTGCCAGCAGCCTTACAGGGGGTCTAAACGAGCAGTACTTC
>TRBV3-1/TRBV3-2|TRBJ2-2|-|TRBD2
CASSLTSGRNTGELFF
TGTGCCAGCAGCCTTACTAGCGGGAGGAACACCGGGGAGCTGTTTTTT
>TRBV14|TRBJ2-3|few|TRBD2
CASSPSGGLASDTQYF
TGTGCCAGCAGCCCTTCCGGGGGACTAGCGTCTGATACGCAGTATTTT
>TRBV5-1|TRBJ2-7|once|-
CASSSMTSSYEQYF
TGCGCCAGCAGCTCCATGACTAGCTCCTACGAGCAGTACTTC
>TRBV11-1|TRBJ1-1|-|-
CASSLGTAPMNTEAFF
TGTGCCAGCAGCTTAGGGACAGCTCCGATGAACACTGAAGCTTTCTTT
>TRBV3-1/TRBV3-2|TRBJ1-2|-|-
CASSPRANDGYTF
TGTGCCAGCAGCCCCAGGGCAAATGATGGCTACACCTTC
>TRBV9|TRBJ2-3|-|-
CASSVAPTPDTQYF
TGTGCCAGCAGCGTAGCTCCGACACCGGATACGCAGTATTTT
>TRBV27|TRBJ1-6|-|TRBD1
CASPGTGSEGDSPLHF
TGTGCCTCCCCCGGGACAGGGTCTGAAGGGGATTCACCCCTCCACTTT
>TRBV28|TRBJ2-1|-|TRBD1
CASSLYPGQGAAAEQFF
TGTGCCAGCAGTTTATACCCCGGACAGGGGGCGGCTGCTGAGCAGTTCTTC
>TRBV3-1/TRBV3-2|TRBJ1-6|-|-
CASSQDPRQGYYNSPLHF
TGTGCCAGCAGCCAAGATCCCAGGCAGGGGTACTATAATTCACCCCTCCACTTT
>TRBV12-3/TRBV12-4|TRBJ2-5|-|-
CASSFTGDWTQYF
TGTGCCAGCAGTTTTACAGGGGACTGGACCCAGTACTTC
>TRBV12-3/TRBV12-4|TRBJ1-2|few|-
CASSLRGGYGYTF
TGTGCCAGCAGTTTAAGGGGCGGATATGGCTACACCTTC
>TRBV28|TRBJ2-3|few|-
CASSLSLPQVTENTQYF
TGTGCCAGCAGTTTATCCTTGCCTCAGGTGACAGAGAATACGCAGTATTTT
>TRBV10-2|TRBJ1-1|-|-
CASTEQGPTEAFF
TGCGCCAGCACCGAGCAGGGTCCCACTGAAGCTTTCTTT
>TRBV19|TRBJ2-1|-|-
CASSIGQNEQFF
TGTGCCAGTAGTATAGGACAGAATGAGCAGTTCTTC
>TRBV27|TRBJ1-1|-|-
CASSLNGGAGEAFF
TGTGCCAGCAGTTTAAATGGGGGGGCTGGTGAAGCTTTCTTT
>TRBV7-2|TRBJ2-3|-|-
CASSLRGRPISTDTQYF
TGTGCCAGCAGCTTAAGAGGAAGGCCGATAAGCACAGATACGCAGTATTTT
>TRBV4-2|TRBJ1-4|-|-
CASSQAGFATNEKLFF
TGTGCCAGCAGCCAAGCAGGGTTTGCAACTAATGAAAAACTGTTTTTT
>TRBV7-3|TRBJ2-1|-|TRBD2
CASSFGLGAYNEQFF
TGTGCCAGCAGCTTCGGACTAGGGGCCTACAATGAGCAGTTCTTC
>TRBV9|TRBJ1-4|-|-
CASSGGTTNEKLFF
TGTGCCAGCAGCGGGGGCACCACTAATGAAAAACTGTTTTTT
>TRBV27|TRBJ1-6|-|-
CASSLEGFNSPLHF
TGTGCCAGCAGTTTGGAGGGGTTCAATTCACCCCTCCACTTT
>TRBV21-1|TRBJ1-1|once|-
CAIPRGRNTEAFF
TGTGCCATCCCCCGGGGGAGGAACACTGAAGCTTTCTTT
>TRBV5-6|TRBJ2-1|-|TRBD2
CASSSTLAGEDNEQFF
TGTGCCAGCAGCAGCACACTAGCGGGGGAAGACAATGAGCAGTTCTTC
>TRBV24-1|TRBJ2-3|-|TRBD2
CATSAPGTSRDTQYF
TGTGCCACCAGCGCCCCCGGGACTAGCAGGGATACGCAGTATTTT
>TRBV28|TRBJ1-3|-|-
CASSDLTGFGGNTIYF
TGTGCCAGCAGCGACCTTACAGGGTTTGGCGGAAACACCATATATTTT
>TRBV2|TRBJ2-5|-|TRBD2
CASSVGTRSWETQYF
TGTGCCAGCAGTGTAGGGACTAGGAGTTGGGAGACCCAGTACTTC
>TRBV6-5|TRBJ2-2|-|-
CASSSLGQGGTGELFF
TGTGCCAGCAGTTCTCTAGGACAGGGAGGGACCGGGGAGCTGTTTTTT
>TRBV3-1/TRBV3-2|TRBJ2-3|-|-
CASSPSAVSTDTQYF
TGTGCCAGCAGCCCGTCAGCGGTTAGCACAGATACGCAGTATTTT
>TRBV10-2|TRBJ1-2|-|TRBD1
CASSENRGRYGYTF
TGCGCCAGCAGTGAGAACAGGGGAAGGTATGGCTACACCTTC
>TRBV9|TRBJ1-2|-|-
CASSAHREGYGYTF
TGTGCCAGCAGCGCACACAGGGAGGGCTATGGCTACACCTTC
>TRBV5-1|TRBJ2-2|-|-
CASSPRQGRGTGELFF
TGCGCCAGCAGCCCCAGGCAGGGAAGAGGCACCGGGGAGCTGTTTTTT
>TRBV5-1|TRBJ1-2|-|TRBD1
CASSSPQGDYGYTF
TGCGCCAGCAGCTCGCCACAGGGGGATTATGGCTACACCTTC
>TRBV16|TRBJ1-3|-|-
CASSLRGIGNTIYF
TGTGCCAGCAGCCTGAGGGGGATAGGAAACACCATATATTTT
>TRBV7-8|TRBJ1-1|few|-
CASSFAPRTEAFF
TGTGCCAGCAGCTTCGCACCGAGGACTGAAGCTTTCTTT
>TRBV10-1|TRBJ2-1|-|TRBD2
CASSDPRGRGNEQFF
TGCGCCAGCAGTGACCCCCGCGGGAGGGGCAATGAGCAGTTCTTC
>TRBV11-2|TRBJ2-7|few|-
CASGADIGEQYF
TGTGCCAGCGGGGCGGATATCGGCGAGCAGTACTTC
>TRBV11-2|TRBJ1-6|-|TRBD1
CASSLTTPGQGTNPPLHF
TGTGCCAGCAGCCTCACTACCCCGGGACAGGGTACAAACCCACCCCTCCACTTT
>TRBV6-5|TRBJ2-7|-|-
CASSSAGTSYEQYF
TGTGCCAGCAGTTCTGCGGGGACTTCCTACGAGCAGTACTTC
>TRBV3-1/TRBV3-2|TRBJ1-6|-|-
CASSQRQLNSPLHF
TGTGCCAGCAGCCAACGACAGCTGAATTCACCCCTCCACTTT